The subject of this entry is one T cell receptor beta chain. Its target is unknown. The data stem from a study of blood T cells in healthy people across ages. Study results and caveats: Diversity of TCR beta per million T cells declined in a roughly linear way with age. A strong correlation between TCR beta diversity and naive T cell percentage was seen.

Using a J-beta primer mix together with a sample-barcoded 5' primer, a second PCR was run for roughly 6 to 12 cycles. From the 5' RACE reads, TCRdb called clonotypes with MiXCR, one entry per CDR3 protein. The repertoire includes around 940,000 distinct CDR3 sequences, approximately 50% of them detected once, and roughly a fifth sits in the top ten. Germline CDR1 and CDR2: SGDLS and YYNGEE. After removal of 3 bases from V and 7 bases from J, the junction contained 3 bases not matched to a gene. CDR3 length: 13 amino acids. The study drew donors from healthy Caucasian individuals in Russia aged roughly 6 to 95. A minimum of 5 micrograms of total RNA was extracted per sample.

The TCR originated in a woman aged 55-70 years in good health. The rearrangement uses TRBV9 and TRBJ2-4; 8 bases align to TRBD1. The specimen was blood. This CDR3 is CASSDRGLNIQYF. The CDR3 coding sequence is TGTGCCAGCAGCGACAGGGGGTTGAACATTCAGTACTTC.